This T cell receptor beta chain emerged from a study of cytomegalovirus exposure and HLA in healthy donors (TCRdb year 2017). About the full investigation: In an earlier analysis of 450 to 750 of the donors, about 260 Gb of sequence data and 90 million to 120 million unique TCR beta sequences from about 190 million T cells were reported. Among roughly 400 genotyped donors of the cohort, an average of about 240,000 unique TCR beta nucleotide sequences was sequenced per donor, of which about 19% were non-productive. An earlier analysis of some 500 of the donors applied high-throughput TCR beta sequencing to assess whether each TCR beta V gene segment acted as functional or pseudogenic. Donor age, sex, ethnicity and CMV serostatus were compiled together with the repertoire data. Rather than using new phenotypic data, the later analysis identified candidate immune exposures from TCR beta sequences and from how often those sequences occurred across donors. In a later analysis, previously published TCR beta repertoires from 666 donors were re-analyzed and high-resolution HLA genotyping was added so that TCR occurrence patterns could be studied. The study profiled the T cell repertoires of 500 to 800 subjects by immunosequencing and related them to cytomegalovirus serostatus. To predict cytomegalovirus infection status, the study brought together high-throughput TCR immunosequencing, statistical association of individual TCRs with disease status, and machine learning. In a later genetic analysis, genome-wide SNP genotypes for 398 of the 666 donors were used, and that subset was treated as a discovery cohort. A separate validation cohort of over 95 different subjects was used in addition to the 666-subject first cohort. All discovery cohort repertoires had been generated on a single sequencing platform. The number of donors typed differed by locus, with 629-630 for A, B, C, DRB1 and DQB1, roughly 520 for DQA1, 606 for DPA1, and 400 to 490 for DPB1. Of the approximately 400 genotyped donors, approximately 83% fell in the genetic ancestry cluster associated with self-reported Caucasian donors. Both class I and class II loci were covered by HLA typing, at four-digit resolution. Roughly five DR-DQ haplotypes were treated as single units for association and clustering because of strong linkage in the cohort. An early release that covered roughly 600 HLA-typed donors contained about 290 gigabases of sequencing data and around 85 million unique TCR sequences. The aim of the study was to test whether cataloging public T cell receptors could identify signatures of past pathogen exposure.

Receptor amplification or capture employed the immunoSEQ multiplex PCR assay. For the multiplex PCR, a mixture combining 60 forward primers for TCR Vbeta segments and 13 reverse primers for TCR Jbeta segments was used. A multiplex PCR assay on genomic DNA amplified the CDR3 region of rearranged TCR beta genes. Amplified TCR beta libraries were sequenced as 87-base-pair reads on the Illumina HiSeq System. As for the original processing: In a later analysis, roughly 80 million unique TCR beta chains were counted across the 650 to 750 repertoires, and approximately 9.9 million of these chains were shared by at least two donors. Raw reads were error-corrected and collapsed into unique sequences by a nearest-neighbor algorithm in which closely related sequences were merged to remove PCR and sequencing errors. CDR3 sequences were aligned to IMGT reference sequences to assign V, D and J gene segments. For a sequence to be retained, at least a six-nucleotide match to both a V gene segment and a J gene segment was required. Rearrangements were classified as productive when the CDR3 lacked stop codons and remained in frame with V and J, and all other rearrangements were classified as non-productive. Following IMGT convention, CDR3 was defined as the stretch from the second conserved V-encoded cysteine to the conserved J-encoded phenylalanine. The earlier analysis of 550 to 650 of the donors excluded any sequence lacking an unambiguous match to a single V gene segment. An earlier analysis of about 600 of the donors called V segments functional above 56.7% productive rearrangements and segregating when the between-donor standard deviation exceeded 5%. To diagnose cytomegalovirus status from the catalog of TCR beta chain sequences, a statistical classification framework was built. V and J gene assignment, in a later analysis, came from comparing TCR nucleotide sequences with IMGT/GENE-DB human TR gene sequences. The TCRdist pipeline was used in a later analysis to assign CDR3 sequences and most-parsimonious VDJ recombination scenarios. In a later analysis, each TCR beta chain was defined by its CDR3 amino acid sequence together with its V-gene family, and reads without a unique V-gene family were excluded. As a way to deal with suspected cross-contamination and a sequencing artifact, a later analysis dropped 450 to 600 nucleotide sequences that were highly shared and had low generation probability. A later analysis calculated a clonal expansion index for each public chain from normalized within-repertoire ranks of inferred template counts. A later analysis computed generation probabilities with a VDJ recombination model fitted to out-of-frame rearrangements, and checked the results against IGoR. A later analysis scored TCR-TCR, TCR-HLA and TCR-CMV co-occurrence with hypergeometric tests, applying a repertoire-size bias correction to TCR pairs. To estimate false discovery rates, a later analysis permuted the HLA or CMV assignments 20 times. A later analysis grouped co-occurring TCRs with DBSCAN, adding TCRdist sequence similarity when clustering within HLA-allele-positive subsets. Co-occurrence clustering excluded repertoires with fewer than 30,000 or more than 120,000 public chains, plus five with anomalous nucleotide sharing. As stored in TCRdb, this immuneACCESS dataset retains in-frame rearrangements with V and J assigned. A fraction of the clones does not appear; measured against another copy, unresolved V genes explain less than half of the discrepancy, and the remainder lacks a known reason. V and J calls and clone size are those listed in that table; D and trimming were worked out from the DNA. This sample holds some 190,000 clones; around 87% were observed only once. Together, the top ten hold 1.5% to 2% of the sample.

The cohort was made up of 500 to 850 healthy bone marrow donors. Cohort members were all nominally healthy when sampled, although unrecorded immune exposures were likely present. The donor was CMV seronegative and was included in the group of about 350 seronegative cohort members. Each donor provided a peripheral blood sample, and peripheral blood mononuclear cells were used for TCR beta sequencing. The Qiagen DNeasy Blood Extraction Kit was used to extract genomic DNA from the blood cell samples. This clone was seen only once. Its cognate antigen has yet to be identified. No base-level quality is on record; no much larger clone is a single base apart. The germline V gene (reference sequence) provides CDR1 GTSNPN and CDR2 SVGIG. The cysteine opens and the phenylalanine closes a CDR3 of 14 amino acids. This entry keeps only the CDR3 DNA: 42 bases, framed from base 1. What the authors observed across the whole study: In vitro tests confirmed that three of the cytomegalovirus-associated TCR beta chains recognize cytomegalovirus antigens. Because HLA typing was unavailable for some donors at each locus, only the typed subset was used in association tests. The study listed approximately 150 TCR beta chains as associated with cytomegalovirus. In a later analysis, HLA-associated TCR beta chains were found to be more clonally expanded and to have lower generation probabilities than equally common non-associated chains. Because counts were too low, seventeen rarely observed V segments, including chromosome 9 orphons, were left out of the earlier analysis of a few hundred of the donors. Most TCR sequences were observed very rarely across donors, whereas some public TCRs were present in many individuals. The 87-base-pair reads could not distinguish some IMGT-functional V segments, including TRBV6-2 and TRBV6-3, so those segments were excluded. An association between a missense DCLRE1C variant and V-gene and J-gene trimming of TCR beta chains was found in a later genetic analysis and replicated in an independent cohort. A cluster of highly shared sequence variants was judged likely to be a technical artifact of the sequencing pipeline. The authors suggested that the approach could potentially be extended to other disease states and immunological phenotypes. A later analysis reported that several top co-occurrence clusters appeared linked to parvovirus B19, influenza, CMV and Epstein-Barr virus. Cytomegalovirus status was reported to be diagnosed by the classifier with high specificity and sensitivity in both the original and validation cohorts. A further reported finding was that TCR beta sequences accurately predicted the HLA-A and HLA-B alleles for most subjects in the first cohort. In a later analysis, the rate of TCR association differed among HLA loci, with DRB1 alleles having the most associated TCRs and HLA-C alleles having the fewest. The only immune exposure information available for the cohort was CMV serostatus. Most CMV-associated TCR beta chains appeared to be HLA-restricted in a later analysis, and the HLA associations seemed to be driven largely by CMV exposure. A later analysis associated roughly 17,000 TCR beta sequences with specific HLA alleles at a false discovery rate of 0.05. This cohort had only TCR beta chains sequenced, and the lack of alpha or paired-chain data limited which features could be detected. According to a later genetic analysis, donors in an Asian-associated ancestry cluster had fewer N-insertions in productive TCRs than the approximately 650-donor mean. Strong co-occurrence of HLA alleles, especially DR and DQ, made assigning TCR associations to individual alleles difficult. Linkage disequilibrium might explain the correlated functional status among segregating V segments, but an unknown experimental factor could not be excluded. Broadly in line with IMGT annotations, most TCR beta V segments showed up in productive rearrangements about 87% or about 30% of the time in an earlier analysis of a few hundred of the donors. Sequencing depth was assumed to be roughly uniform across donors in the presence/absence analyses, though that assumption may not hold.

Sequencing was done on a sample of PBMCs. The sequence was obtained from a young woman in good health and CMV-seronegative. Recombination joined TRBV30 with TRBJ2-5, and TRBD2 aligns with 12 junction nucleotides. The J call could be wrong; TRBJ2-7 is a better fit for the DNA end. The CDR3 region has the sequence CAWGLAGGGHEQYF. The DNA reads as follows: TGTGCCTGGGGCCTAGCGGGAGGGGGCCACGAGCAGTACTTC.